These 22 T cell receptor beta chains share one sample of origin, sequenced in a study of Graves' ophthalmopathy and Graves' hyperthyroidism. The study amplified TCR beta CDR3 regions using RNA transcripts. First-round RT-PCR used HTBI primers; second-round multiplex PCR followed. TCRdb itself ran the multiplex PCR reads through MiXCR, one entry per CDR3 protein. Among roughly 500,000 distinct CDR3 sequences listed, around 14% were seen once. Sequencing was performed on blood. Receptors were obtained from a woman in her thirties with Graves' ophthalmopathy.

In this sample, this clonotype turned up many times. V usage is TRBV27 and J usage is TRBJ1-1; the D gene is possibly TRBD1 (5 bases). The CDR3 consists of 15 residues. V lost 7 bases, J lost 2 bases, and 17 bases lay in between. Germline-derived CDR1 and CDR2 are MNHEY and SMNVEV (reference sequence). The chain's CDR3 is CASKRDRLGNTEAFF. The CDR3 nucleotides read TGTGCCAGCAAACGGGACCGCCTAGGAAACACTGAAGCTTTCTTT.

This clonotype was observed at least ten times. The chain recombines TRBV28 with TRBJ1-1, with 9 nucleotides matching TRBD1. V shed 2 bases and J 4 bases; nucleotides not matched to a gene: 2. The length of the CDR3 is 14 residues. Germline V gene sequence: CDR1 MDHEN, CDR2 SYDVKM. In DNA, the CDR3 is TGTGCCAGCAGTTTAGGGGACAGGGTCACTGAAGCTTTCTTT. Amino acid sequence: CASSLGDRVTEAFF.

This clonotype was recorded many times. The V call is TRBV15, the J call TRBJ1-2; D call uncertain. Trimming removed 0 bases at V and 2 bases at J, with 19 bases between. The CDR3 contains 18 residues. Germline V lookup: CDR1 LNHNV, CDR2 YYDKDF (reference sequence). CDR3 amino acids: CATSRDLRVGIINYGYTF. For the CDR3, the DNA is TGTGCCACCAGCAGAGATTTGCGGGTAGGGATCATCAACTATGGCTACACCTTC.

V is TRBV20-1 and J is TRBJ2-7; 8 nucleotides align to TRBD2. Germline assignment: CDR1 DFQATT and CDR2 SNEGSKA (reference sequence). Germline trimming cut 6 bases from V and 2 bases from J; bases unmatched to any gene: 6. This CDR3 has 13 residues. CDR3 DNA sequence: TGCAGTGCGAGCGGACTAGCAACCTACGAGCAGTACTTC. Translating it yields CSASGLATYEQYF.

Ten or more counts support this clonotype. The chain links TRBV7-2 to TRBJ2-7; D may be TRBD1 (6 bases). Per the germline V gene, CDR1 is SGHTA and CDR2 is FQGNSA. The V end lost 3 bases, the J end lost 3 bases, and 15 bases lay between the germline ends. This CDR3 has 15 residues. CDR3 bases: TGTGCCAGCAGCTTGCGCCGGGACACTTACTACGAGCAGTACTTC. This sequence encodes CASSLRRDTYYEQYF.

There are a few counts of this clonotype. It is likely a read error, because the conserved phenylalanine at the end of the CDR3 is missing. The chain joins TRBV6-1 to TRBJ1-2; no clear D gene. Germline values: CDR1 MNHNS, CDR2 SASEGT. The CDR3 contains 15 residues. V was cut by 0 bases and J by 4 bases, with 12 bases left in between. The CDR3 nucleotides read TGTGCCAGCAGTGAAGCCCCCACCTCCGGCTATGGCTACACCCTC. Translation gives CASSEAPTSGYGYTL.

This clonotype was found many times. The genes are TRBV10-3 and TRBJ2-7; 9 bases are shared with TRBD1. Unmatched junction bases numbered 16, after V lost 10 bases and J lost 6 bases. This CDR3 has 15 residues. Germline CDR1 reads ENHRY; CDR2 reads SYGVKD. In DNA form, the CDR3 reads TGTGCCACCGATTCGCCCGGGACAGGGAACATCGAGCAGTACTTC. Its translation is CATDSPGTGNIEQYF.

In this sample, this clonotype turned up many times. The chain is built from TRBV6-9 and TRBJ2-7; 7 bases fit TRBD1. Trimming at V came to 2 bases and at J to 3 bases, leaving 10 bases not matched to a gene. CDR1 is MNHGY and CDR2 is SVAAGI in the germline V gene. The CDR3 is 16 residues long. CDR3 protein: CASSYEGAKVIYEQYF. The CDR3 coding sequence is TGTGCCAGCAGTTATGAGGGGGCGAAGGTGATCTACGAGCAGTACTTC.

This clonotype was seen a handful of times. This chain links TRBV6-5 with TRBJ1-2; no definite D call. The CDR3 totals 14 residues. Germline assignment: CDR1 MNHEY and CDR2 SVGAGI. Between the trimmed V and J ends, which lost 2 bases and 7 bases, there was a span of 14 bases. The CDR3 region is CASSYGPGFAGYTF. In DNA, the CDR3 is TGTGCCAGCAGTTACGGACCCGGGTTTGCTGGCTACACCTTC.

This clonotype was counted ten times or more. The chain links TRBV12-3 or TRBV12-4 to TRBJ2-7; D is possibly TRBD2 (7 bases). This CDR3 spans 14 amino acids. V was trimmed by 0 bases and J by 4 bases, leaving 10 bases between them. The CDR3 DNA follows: TGTGCCAGCAGTTTAGCAGCGGGACAATACGAGCAGTACTTC. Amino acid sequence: CASSLAAGQYEQYF.

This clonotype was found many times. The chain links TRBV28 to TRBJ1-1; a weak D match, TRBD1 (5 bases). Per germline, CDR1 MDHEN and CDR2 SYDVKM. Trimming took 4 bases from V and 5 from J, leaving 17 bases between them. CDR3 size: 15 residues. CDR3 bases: TGTGCCAGCAGTTCCTACAAGGCCCGGGGGACTGAAGCTTTCTTT. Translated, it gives CASSSYKARGTEAFF.

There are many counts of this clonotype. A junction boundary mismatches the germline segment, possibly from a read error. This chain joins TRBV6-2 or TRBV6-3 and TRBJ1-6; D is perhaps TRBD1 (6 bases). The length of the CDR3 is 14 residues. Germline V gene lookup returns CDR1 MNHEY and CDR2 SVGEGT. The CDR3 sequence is CASSWTELNPPLHF. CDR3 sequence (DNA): TGTGCCAGCAGTTGGACAGAGCTTAATCCACCCCTCCACTTT.

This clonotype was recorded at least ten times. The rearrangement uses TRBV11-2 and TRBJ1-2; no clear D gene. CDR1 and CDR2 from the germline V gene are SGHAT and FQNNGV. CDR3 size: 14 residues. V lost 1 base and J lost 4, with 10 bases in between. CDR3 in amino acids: CASSLALSGYGYTF. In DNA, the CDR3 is TGTGCCAGCAGCTTAGCTCTCAGTGGCTATGGCTACACCTTC.

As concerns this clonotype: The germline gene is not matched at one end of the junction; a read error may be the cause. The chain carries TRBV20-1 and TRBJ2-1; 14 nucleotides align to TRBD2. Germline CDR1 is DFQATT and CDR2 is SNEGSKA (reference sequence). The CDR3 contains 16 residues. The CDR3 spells CSARDKGLAGVNEKFF. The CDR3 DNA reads TGCAGTGCTAGAGATAAGGGACTAGCGGGAGTCAATGAGAAGTTCTTC.

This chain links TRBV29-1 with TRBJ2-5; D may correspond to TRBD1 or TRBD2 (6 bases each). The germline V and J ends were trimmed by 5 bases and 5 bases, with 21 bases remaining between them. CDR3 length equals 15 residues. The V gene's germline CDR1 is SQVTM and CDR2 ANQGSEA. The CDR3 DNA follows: TGCAGCGTTTCCCCGACGGTGGGGGGCCAGGAGACCCAGTACTTC. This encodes CSVSPTVGGQETQYF.

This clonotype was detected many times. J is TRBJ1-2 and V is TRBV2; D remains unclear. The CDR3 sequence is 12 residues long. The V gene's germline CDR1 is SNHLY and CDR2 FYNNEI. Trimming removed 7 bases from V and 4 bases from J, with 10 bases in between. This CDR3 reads CASIPTAYGYTF. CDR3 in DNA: TGTGCCAGCATTCCCACAGCCTATGGCTACACCTTC.

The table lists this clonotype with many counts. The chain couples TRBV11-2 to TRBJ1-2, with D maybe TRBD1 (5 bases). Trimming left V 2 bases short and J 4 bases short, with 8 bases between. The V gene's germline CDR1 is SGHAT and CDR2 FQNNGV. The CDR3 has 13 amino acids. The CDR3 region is CASSLPGPYGYTF. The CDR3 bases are TGTGCCAGCAGCTTACCGGGGCCCTATGGCTACACCTTC.

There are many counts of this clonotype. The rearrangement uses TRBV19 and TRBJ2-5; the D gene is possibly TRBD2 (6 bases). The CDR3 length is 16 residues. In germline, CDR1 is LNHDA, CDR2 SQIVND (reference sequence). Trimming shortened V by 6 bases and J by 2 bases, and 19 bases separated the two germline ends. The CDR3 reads CASSPWVVAEQETQYF. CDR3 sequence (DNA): TGTGCCAGTAGCCCCTGGGTAGTAGCGGAGCAAGAGACCCAGTACTTC.

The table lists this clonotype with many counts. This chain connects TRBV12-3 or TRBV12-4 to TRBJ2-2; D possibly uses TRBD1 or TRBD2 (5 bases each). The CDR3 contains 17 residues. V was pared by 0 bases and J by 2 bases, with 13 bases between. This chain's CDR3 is CASSLAPGRDNTGELFF. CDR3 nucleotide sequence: TGTGCCAGCAGTTTAGCGCCGGGACGAGATAACACCGGGGAGCTGTTTTTT.

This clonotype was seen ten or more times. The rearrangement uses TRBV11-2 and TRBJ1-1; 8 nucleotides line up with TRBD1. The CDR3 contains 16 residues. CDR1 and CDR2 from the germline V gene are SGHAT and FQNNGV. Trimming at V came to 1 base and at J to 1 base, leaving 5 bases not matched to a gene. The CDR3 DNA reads TGTGCCAGCAGCTTAGTTGGACAGGGACCGAACACTGAAGCTTTCTTT. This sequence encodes CASSLVGQGPNTEAFF.

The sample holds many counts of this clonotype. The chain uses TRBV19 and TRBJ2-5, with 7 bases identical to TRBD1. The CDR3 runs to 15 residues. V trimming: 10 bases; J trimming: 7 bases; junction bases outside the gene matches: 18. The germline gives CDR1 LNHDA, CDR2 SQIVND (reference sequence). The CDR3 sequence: CATGKSGTDPWTQYF. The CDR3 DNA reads TGTGCCACCGGGAAATCCGGGACAGACCCTTGGACCCAGTACTTC.

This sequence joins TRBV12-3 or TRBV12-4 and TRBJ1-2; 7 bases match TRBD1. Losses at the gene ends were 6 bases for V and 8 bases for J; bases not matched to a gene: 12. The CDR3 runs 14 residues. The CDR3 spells CASRYTEGAIGYTF. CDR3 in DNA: TGTGCCAGCAGATACACAGAGGGGGCGATCGGCTACACCTTC.